This T cell receptor beta chain was captured in a study of blood T cell repertoires in COVID-19. About the study: COVID-19 samples, acute and convalescent, were from the United States, Italy and Spain. Sample material is recorded as cDNA or gDNA derived from T cells, B-cell-depleted T cells, or PBMCs.

The germline CDR1 and CDR2 sequences are MNHEY and SVGAGI. With 7 bases removed from V and 7 bases from J, the gap between germline ends came to 16 bases. The CDR3 loop spans 13 amino acids. Original methodology: Reference gene primer amplification gave estimated nucleated cell counts. The method was immunoSEQ multiplex PCR; TCRdb's version includes in-frame clones alone and lacks a portion of them. V and J calls and clone size are those listed in that table; D and trimming were worked out from the DNA. The top ten clones hold more than 1.4% of a sample with hundreds of thousands of clones, just over 85% of them seen once.

Sequences were obtained from peripheral blood. This TCR derives from a woman in her twenties or thirties with active or convalescent COVID-19. The chain has TRBV6-5 and TRBJ2-5; tentative D call: TRBD2 (6 bases). CDR3 coding DNA: TGTGCCAGCATGGGGGGACTGGAGGGGACCCAGTACTTC. Its translation is CASMGGLEGTQYF.